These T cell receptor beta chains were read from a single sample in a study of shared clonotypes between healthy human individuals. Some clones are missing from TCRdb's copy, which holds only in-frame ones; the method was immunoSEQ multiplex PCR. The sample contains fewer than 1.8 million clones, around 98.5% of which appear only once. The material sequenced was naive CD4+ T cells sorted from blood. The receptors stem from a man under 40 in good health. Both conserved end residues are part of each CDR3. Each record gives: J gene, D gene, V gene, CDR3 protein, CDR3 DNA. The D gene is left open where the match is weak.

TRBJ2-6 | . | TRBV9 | CASSAERASAGANVLTF | TGTGCCAGCAGCGCCGAGAGGGCTAGCGCTGGGGCCAACGTCCTGACTTTC
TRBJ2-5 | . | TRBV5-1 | CASSFRDLKETQYF | TGCGCCAGCAGCTTCCGGGACCTGAAAGAGACCCAGTACTTC
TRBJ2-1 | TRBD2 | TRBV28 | CASSFPVGLAGPQYSYNEQFF | TGTGCCAGCAGTTTCCCCGTTGGACTAGCGGGACCTCAGTACTCCTACAATGAGCAGTTCTTC
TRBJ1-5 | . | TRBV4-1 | CASSDLDRSNQPQHF | TGCGCCAGCAGCGACCTAGACAGAAGCAATCAGCCCCAGCATTTT
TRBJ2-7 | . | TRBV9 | CASSAHAGTAYEQYF | TGTGCCAGCAGCGCGCACGCGGGGACAGCCTACGAGCAGTACTTC
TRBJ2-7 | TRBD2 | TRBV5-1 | CASSRRLAGDEQYF | TGCGCCAGCAGCAGGCGGCTAGCGGGCGACGAGCAGTACTTC
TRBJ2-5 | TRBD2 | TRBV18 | CASSRGLAGQETQYF | TGTGCCAGCTCACGAGGACTAGCGGGGCAAGAGACCCAGTACTTC
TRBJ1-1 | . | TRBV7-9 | CASSLQGLTEAFF | TGTGCCAGCAGTTTACAGGGTCTCACTGAAGCTTTCTTT
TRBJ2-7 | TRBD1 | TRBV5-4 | CASSRDRDEQYF | TGTGCCAGCAGTAGGGACAGGGACGAGCAGTACTTC
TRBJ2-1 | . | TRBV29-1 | CSVWDLNEQFF | TGCAGCGTTTGGGACCTTAATGAGCAGTTCTTC
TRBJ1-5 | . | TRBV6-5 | CASSYVQYQPQHF | TGTGCCAGCAGTTACGTCCAGTATCAGCCCCAGCATTTT
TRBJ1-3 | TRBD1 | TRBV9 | CASGQGPLHGNTIYF | TGTGCCAGCGGACAGGGACCGCTTCACGGAAACACCATATATTTT